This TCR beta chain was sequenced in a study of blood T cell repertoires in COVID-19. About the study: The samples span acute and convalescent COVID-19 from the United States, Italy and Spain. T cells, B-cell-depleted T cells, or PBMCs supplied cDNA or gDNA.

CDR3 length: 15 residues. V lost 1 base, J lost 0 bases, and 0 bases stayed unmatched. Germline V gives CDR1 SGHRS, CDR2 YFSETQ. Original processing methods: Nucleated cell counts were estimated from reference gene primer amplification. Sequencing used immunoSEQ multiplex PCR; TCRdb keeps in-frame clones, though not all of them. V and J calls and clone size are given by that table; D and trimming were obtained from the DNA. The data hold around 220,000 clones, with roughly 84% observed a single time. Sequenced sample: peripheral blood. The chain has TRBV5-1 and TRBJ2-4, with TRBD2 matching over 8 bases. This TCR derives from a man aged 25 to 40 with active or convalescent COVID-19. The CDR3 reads CASSLSGGAKNIQYF. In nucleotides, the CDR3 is TGCGCCAGCAGCTTGAGCGGGGGAGCCAAAAACATTCAGTACTTC.